The 27 T cell receptor beta chains below were found in one sample sequenced in a study of T-cell reconstitution after alpha-beta-depleted transplantation in children. The library targeted TCRbeta and was prepared with unique molecular identifiers. Each CDR3 protein is one row after TCRdb ran MiXCR on the PCR reads. The table records about 980,000 distinct CDR3 sequences, around 30% of them present only once. The sample here was PBMCs, mostly from graft donor cells, taken 360 days after TCRalphabeta/CD19-depleted stem cell transplant. These receptors were collected from a boy under three years old who had a stem cell transplant for SCID, so the T cells may come from the graft donor.

This chain's CDR3 is CASSSGLTDTQYF. The CDR3 bases are TGCGCCAGCAGCTCCGGGTTGACAGATACGCAGTATTTT. The chain employs TRBV5-1 and TRBJ2-3; unclear D gene. V was pared by 3 bases and J by 3 bases, with 8 bases between. Germline V gives CDR1 SGHRS, CDR2 YFSETQ. This CDR3 spans 13 amino acids.

The chain recombines TRBV5-1 with TRBJ2-1; D not certain. The ends were cut back, 6 bases at V and 7 bases at J, with 14 bases in the middle. CDR1 and CDR2 from the germline V gene are SGHRS and YFSETQ. This CDR3 comprises 13 residues. In DNA form, the CDR3 reads TGCGCCAGCACCCTGCCGTGGGTTAATGAGCAGTTCTTC. Translating gives CASTLPWVNEQFF.

J is TRBJ2-1 and V is TRBV11-2; 7 bases align to TRBD2. In germline, CDR1 is SGHAT, CDR2 FQNNGV. CDR3 length equals 14 residues. The V and J ends lost 1 base and 7 bases, in that order; junction bases with no gene match: 4. The CDR3 coding sequence is TGTGCCAGCAGCTTAGGGGGTAGCGGGAATGAGCAGTTCTTC. It yields the protein CASSLGGSGNEQFF. The full variable domain, in which reference TRBV11-2 and TRBJ2-1 provide the parts outside the CDR3, is EAGVAQSPRYKIIEKRQSVAFWCNPISGHATLYWYQQILGQGPKLLIQFQNNGVVDDSQLPKDRFSAERLKGVDSTLKIQPAKLEDSAVYLCASSLGGSGNEQFFGPGTRLTVL.

This clonotype is a singleton in its sample. J is TRBJ2-5 and V is TRBV5-1; TRBD2 matches 7 bases. This CDR3 is built from 16 residues. Trimming removed 5 bases from V and 4 bases from J; junction bases left unmatched: 14. The germline CDR1 and CDR2 sequences are SGHRS and YFSETQ. The chain's CDR3 is CASRNLIDGGGETQYF. The CDR3 bases are TGCGCCAGCAGGAATTTGATAGATGGGGGGGGAGAGACCCAGTACTTC.

The V and J genes are TRBV5-1 and TRBJ2-2, with 8 bases matching TRBD2. The CDR3 length is 16 residues. Germline-derived CDR1 and CDR2 are SGHRS and YFSETQ. Unmatched junction bases numbered 8, after V lost 3 bases and J lost 4 bases. The CDR3 loop is CASSSYGGAGTGELFF. CDR3 nucleotides: TGCGCCAGCAGCTCCTACGGGGGGGCTGGCACCGGGGAGCTGTTTTTT.

This chain links TRBV12-3 or TRBV12-4 with TRBJ1-5, with a weak D call TRBD1 (6 bases). Trimming took 5 bases from V and 1 from J, leaving 15 bases between them. The CDR3 loop spans 16 amino acids. CDR3 nucleotide sequence: TGTGCCAGCAGTCCCACAGGGAAGGGGAGCAATCAGCCCCAGCATTTT. Amino acids: CASSPTGKGSNQPQHF.

The chain employs TRBV5-1 and TRBJ2-7; D remains ambiguous. The CDR3 runs to 15 residues. Trimming removed 7 bases from V and 3 bases from J, with 20 bases in between. The germline V gene encodes CDR1 SGHRS and CDR2 YFSETQ. This chain's CDR3 is CASSQRLGNYYEQYF. CDR3 sequence (DNA): TGCGCCAGCTCCCAACGATTGGGGAATTACTACGAGCAGTACTTC.

CDR3 in DNA: TGTGCCAGCAGTTACTCGAAGCCGGCGAACACTGAAGCTTTCTTT. This codes for CASSYSKPANTEAFF. The chain joins TRBV6-5 to TRBJ1-1; D not resolved. The CDR3 extends over 15 amino acids. Trimming stripped 0 bases from V and 1 base from J, with 9 bases between. Per germline, CDR1 MNHEY and CDR2 SVGAGI.

This rearrangement joins TRBV7-8 to TRBJ2-3, with a weak D call TRBD1 (6 bases). The V end lost 5 bases, the J end lost 2 bases, and 17 bases lay between the germline ends. Germline V gives CDR1 SGHVS, CDR2 FQNEAQ. This CDR3 contains 16 residues. The CDR3 protein is CASSLILQGPTDTQYF. CDR3 nucleotide sequence: TGTGCCAGCAGCCTAATCCTCCAGGGGCCCACAGATACGCAGTATTTT. The full variable domain, completed using reference TRBV7-8 and TRBJ2-3, is GAGVSQSPRYKVAKRGQDVALRCDPISGHVSLFWYQQALGQGPEFLTYFQNEAQLDKSGLPSDRFFAERPEGSVSTLKIQRTQQEDSAVYLCASSLILQGPTDTQYFGPGTRLTVL.

This clonotype showed up just once. J is TRBJ1-5 and V is TRBV12-3 or TRBV12-4; 11 bases are a match to TRBD1. J lost 7 bases, V lost 6 bases, and 8 bases had no gene match. This CDR3 is 15 amino acids long. CDR3 sequence (DNA): TGTGCCAGCAGCTTCGGACAGGGGGCAAGGCAGCCCCAGCATTTT. It yields the protein CASSFGQGARQPQHF.

This clonotype was seen more than once but under ten times. The gene calls are TRBV4-2 and TRBJ2-1; 11 nucleotides line up with TRBD1. The germline V gene has CDR1 LGHNA and CDR2 YNFKEQ. This CDR3 is 17 amino acids long. J gave up 3 bases and V 2 bases, and 6 bases lay outside the gene matches. The CDR3 DNA is TGTGCCAGCAGCCAAAGGACAGGGGGCAGTAACTACAATGAGCAGTTCTTC. It is translated as CASSQRTGGSNYNEQFF.

The chain has TRBV4-2 and TRBJ2-5, with no clear D. Germline assignment: CDR1 LGHNA and CDR2 YNFKEQ. The CDR3 contains 16 residues. V was pared by 4 bases and J by 5 bases, with 20 bases between. Here the CDR3 DNA reads TGTGCCAGCAGCCCTCGGCCGCAGATAATCGGGGAGACCCAGTACTTC. Protein sequence: CASSPRPQIIGETQYF.

The chain recombines TRBV9 with TRBJ1-1, with a tentative D call TRBD1 (6 bases). Trimming pared 3 bases from V and 3 bases from J, leaving 15 bases between. From germline, CDR1 is SGDLS and CDR2 YYNGEE. This CDR3 region has 15 residues. The CDR3 sequence is CASSGLQGFDTEAFF. For the CDR3, the DNA is TGTGCCAGCAGCGGACTACAGGGTTTTGACACTGAAGCTTTCTTT.

This clonotype was seen only a few times. CDR3 nucleotide sequence: TGTGCCAGCAGCTTAACCCGGGGACAGGGGAACACCGGGGAGCTGTTTTTT. This gives the protein CASSLTRGQGNTGELFF. J is TRBJ2-2 and V is TRBV7-3, with 9 bases identical to TRBD1. Unmatched junction bases numbered 3, after V lost 0 bases and J lost 1 base. This CDR3 comprises 17 residues. Per germline, CDR1 SGHTA and CDR2 FQGTGA.

This clonotype has more than one count but fewer than ten. The chain employs TRBV6-1 and TRBJ2-7; D perhaps matches TRBD1 (6 bases). The germline V and J ends were trimmed by 6 bases and 0 bases, with 9 bases remaining between them. From germline, CDR1 is MNHNS and CDR2 SASEGT. The CDR3 has 13 residues. This CDR3 reads CASRLQGSYEQYF. CDR3 coding DNA: TGTGCCAGCAGGCTACAGGGCTCCTACGAGCAGTACTTC.

V and J are TRBV7-6 and TRBJ2-1; D is uncertain. The CDR3 contains 14 residues. The V and J ends lost 5 bases and 6 bases respectively, with 14 bases between them. The germline V gene has CDR1 SGHVS and CDR2 FNYEAQ. The CDR3 DNA is TGTGCCAGCAGCCGAGGCCCCTACCCCAATGAGCAGTTCTTC. It translates to CASSRGPYPNEQFF.

The chain is built from TRBV20-1 and TRBJ2-1; 7 bases align to TRBD1. The CDR3 loop spans 14 amino acids. The germline CDR1 and CDR2 sequences are DFQATT and SNEGSKA (reference sequence). With V trimmed by 1 base and J by 3 bases, 3 bases remained unmatched. CDR3 DNA sequence: TGCAGTGCTAGAGGGGGGACAGTCTACAATGAGCAGTTCTTC. This gives the protein CSARGGTVYNEQFF.

CDR3 amino acids: CASSLVSLVTGEQYF. CDR3 coding DNA: TGTGCCAGCAGCTTAGTGTCGCTAGTAACGGGCGAGCAGTACTTC. The rearrangement links TRBV11-2 to TRBJ2-7; D unclear. Germline CDR1 is SGHAT and CDR2 is FQNNGV. The V and J ends lost 1 base and 6 bases respectively, with 16 bases between them. The CDR3 covers 15 residues.

V is TRBV29-1 and J is TRBJ1-1; TRBD1 might be the D (5 bases). Germline CDR1 reads SQVTM; CDR2 reads ANQGSEA. V was cut by 3 bases and J by 5 bases, with 13 bases left in between. The CDR3 length is 13 residues. CDR3 DNA sequence: TGCAGCGTTGACGGGGGTAGACGGACTGAAGCTTTCTTT. Encoded protein: CSVDGGRRTEAFF.

This clonotype has a handful of counts. V gene TRBV29-1 combines with J gene TRBJ2-7; D is uncertain. Germline V gives CDR1 SQVTM, CDR2 ANQGSEA. The CDR3 runs to 12 residues. V lost 4 bases and J 2 bases, leaving 9 bases between the germline ends. CDR3 sequence reads: CSVATPPYEQYF. The CDR3, as DNA: TGCAGCGTTGCAACACCTCCCTACGAGCAGTACTTC.

As to this clonotype: An end of the junction differs from the germline gene, which may be a read error. This chain links TRBV3-1 with TRBJ2-7; tentatively, D is TRBD1 (5 bases). This CDR3 comprises 14 residues. CDR1 and CDR2 from the germline V gene are LGHDT and YNNKEL (reference sequence). CDR3 sequence: CASSQGAGLNEQYF. CDR3 in DNA: TGTGCCAGCAGTCAAGGGGCAGGGTTAAACGAGCAGTACTTC.

In this sample, this clonotype turned up a few times. The J gene is TRBJ2-5, the V gene TRBV20-1; maybe TRBD1 (5 bases). The CDR3 has 13 amino acids. CDR1 and CDR2 from the germline V gene are DFQATT and SNEGSKA (reference sequence). With 2 bases removed from V and 7 bases from J, the gap between germline ends came to 14 bases. Here the CDR3 reads CSARSITTGTQYF. For the CDR3, the DNA is TGCAGTGCTAGATCCATAACTACAGGGACCCAGTACTTC.

This clonotype has only a few counts. The gene calls are TRBV4-1 and TRBJ2-2; 15 bases agree with TRBD2. CDR3 size: 17 residues. Germline assignment: CDR1 MGHRA and CDR2 YSYEKL. V dropped 4 bases and J dropped 7; count of bases not matched to a gene: 7. CDR3 in DNA: TGCGCCAGCAGCCGAGGGACTAGCGGGGGGAAGGGCGGGGAGCTGTTTTTT. The encoded protein is CASSRGTSGGKGGELFF.

The chain joins TRBV12-3 or TRBV12-4 to TRBJ2-7, with unresolved D. V was shortened by 2 bases and J by 3 bases, with 11 bases between the two germline ends. The CDR3 is 14 residues long. The chain's CDR3 is CASSLTPGFYEQYF. CDR3 nucleotides: TGTGCCAGCAGTTTAACACCCGGGTTCTACGAGCAGTACTTC.

V usage is TRBV5-1 and J usage is TRBJ2-4; D is unresolved. Germline-derived CDR1 and CDR2 are SGHRS and YFSETQ. The CDR3 totals 14 residues. The V and J ends lost 2 bases and 2 bases respectively, with 8 bases between them. CDR3 region: CASSLDPSKNIQYF. Here the CDR3 DNA reads TGCGCCAGCAGCTTAGACCCTTCCAAAAACATTCAGTACTTC. Full variable domain (missing parts from reference TRBV5-1 and TRBJ2-4): KAGVTQTPRYLIKTRGQQVTLSCSPISGHRSVSWYQQTPGQGLQFLFEYFSETQRNKGNFPGRFSGRQFSNSRSEMNVSTLELGDSALYLCASSLDPSKNIQYFGAGTRLSVL.

The gene calls are TRBV19 and TRBJ2-3; D is perhaps TRBD1 (5 bases). V gave up 5 bases and J gave up 5 bases, with 8 bases separating them. This CDR3 has 12 amino acids. Germline V gene data show CDR1 as LNHDA and CDR2 as SQIVND (reference sequence). CDR3 loop: CASSQTEDTQYF. CDR3 DNA sequence: TGTGCCAGTAGTCAGACAGAAGATACGCAGTATTTT.

V gene TRBV11-2 combines with J gene TRBJ2-5; 9 nucleotides line up with TRBD2. J gave up 1 base and V 1 base, and 4 bases lay outside the gene matches. This CDR3 region has 16 residues. The germline V gene encodes CDR1 SGHAT and CDR2 FQNNGV. The CDR3 coding sequence is TGTGCCAGCAGCTTAGCCGCGGGACTAGCCCAAGAGACCCAGTACTTC. This encodes CASSLAAGLAQETQYF.